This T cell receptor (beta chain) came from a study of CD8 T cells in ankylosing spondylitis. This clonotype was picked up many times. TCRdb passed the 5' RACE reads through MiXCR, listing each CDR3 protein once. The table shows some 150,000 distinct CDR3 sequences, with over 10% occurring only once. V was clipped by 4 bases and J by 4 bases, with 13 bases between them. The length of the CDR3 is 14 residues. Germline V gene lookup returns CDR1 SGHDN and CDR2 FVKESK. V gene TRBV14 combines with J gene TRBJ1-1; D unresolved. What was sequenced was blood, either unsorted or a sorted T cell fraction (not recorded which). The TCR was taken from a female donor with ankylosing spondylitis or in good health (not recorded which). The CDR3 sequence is CASSLKREFTEAFF. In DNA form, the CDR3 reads TGTGCCAGCAGCCTTAAGAGAGAATTCACTGAAGCTTTCTTT.